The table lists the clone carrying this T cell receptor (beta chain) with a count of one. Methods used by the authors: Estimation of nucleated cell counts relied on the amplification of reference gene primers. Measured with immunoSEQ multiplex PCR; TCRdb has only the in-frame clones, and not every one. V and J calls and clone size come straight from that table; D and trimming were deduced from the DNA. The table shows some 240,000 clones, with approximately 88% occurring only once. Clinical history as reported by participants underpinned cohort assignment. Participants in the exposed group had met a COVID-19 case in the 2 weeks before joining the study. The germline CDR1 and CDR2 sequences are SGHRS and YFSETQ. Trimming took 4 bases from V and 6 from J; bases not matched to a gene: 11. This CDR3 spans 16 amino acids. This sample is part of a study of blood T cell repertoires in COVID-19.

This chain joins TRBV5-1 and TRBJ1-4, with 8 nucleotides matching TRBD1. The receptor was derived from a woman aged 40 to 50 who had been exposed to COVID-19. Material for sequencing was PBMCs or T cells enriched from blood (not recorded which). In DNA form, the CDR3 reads TGCGCCAGCAGCCAATTGACAGGGGAGGACGATGAAAAACTGTTTTTT. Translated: CASSQLTGEDDEKLFF.